This passage covers 10 T cell receptor beta chains from one sample sequenced in a study of blood T cell repertoires in COVID-19 (TCRdb year 2020). The method was the immunoSEQ multiplex PCR assay. TCRdb retrieved this table from immuneACCESS and kept in-frame rearrangements only. Not all clones are present; in checked studies, unresolved V genes account for under half, and no reason is known for the remainder. The sample table records about 160,000 clones; approximately 90% of these occur just once. Together, the top ten hold about 2.5% of the sample. The sequenced sample was peripheral blood. The origin of the receptors is a man younger than 35 with acute or convalescent COVID-19.

This chain links TRBV4-1 with TRBJ2-5; tentative D call: TRBD2 (6 bases). V was cut by 5 bases and J by 3 bases, with 16 bases left in between. Germline CDR1 is MGHRA and CDR2 is YSYEKL. The CDR3 sequence is 15 residues long. The DNA for the CDR3 is TGCGCCAGCAGCATAATACTAGCAGAGGAAGAGACCCAGTACTTC. Translation gives CASSIILAEEETQYF.

The chain joins TRBV27 to TRBJ1-5; 9 bases are shared with TRBD1. The CDR3 consists of 17 residues. The junction had 9 bases not matched to a gene; V was cut back by 5 bases and J by 1 base. Per the germline V gene, CDR1 is MNHEY and CDR2 is SMNVEV (reference sequence). The CDR3 sequence is CASSPRQGVGSNQPQHF. The CDR3 nucleotides are TGTGCCAGCAGTCCCCGACAGGGGGTAGGAAGCAATCAGCCCCAGCATTTT.

The V call is TRBV19, the J call TRBJ1-2; possible D gene TRBD1, 6 bases. The V gene lost 2 bases and the J gene lost 8 bases, with 12 bases spanning the gap. Germline V lookup: CDR1 LNHDA, CDR2 SQIVND (reference sequence). This CDR3 has 13 residues. The CDR3, as DNA: TGTGCCAGTAGTATAAGTAAACAGGGCGGCTACACCTTC. It encodes CASSISKQGGYTF.

The rearrangement uses TRBV6-5 and TRBJ1-2; 8 bases fit TRBD1. This CDR3 is built from 15 residues. V lost 7 bases to trimming and J lost 4 bases; unmatched junction nucleotides: 11. Germline V CDR1 and CDR2: MNHEY, SVGAGI. The CDR3 DNA is TGTGCCAGCACCCCGACAGGGGTGTTACTCTATGGCTACACCTTC. Translation gives CASTPTGVLLYGYTF.

The V and J genes are TRBV27 and TRBJ2-1; D perhaps matches TRBD1 (6 bases). Trimming pared 2 bases from V and 2 bases from J, leaving 10 bases between. The CDR3 consists of 15 residues. CDR1 MNHEY and CDR2 SMNVEV come from the germline V gene (reference sequence). CDR3 nucleotides: TGTGCCAGCAGTTTAGCAGGGGCCCCCTACAATGAGCAGTTCTTC. As protein: CASSLAGAPYNEQFF.

This sequence joins TRBV12-3 or TRBV12-4 and TRBJ1-1, with a weak D call TRBD1 (6 bases). There are 12 residues in the CDR3. Deletions cut 7 bases from V and 8 bases from J, with 14 bases between. CDR3 nucleotide sequence: TGTGCCAGCAACTTCGCCCAGGGGGAAGCTTTCTTT. Translated: CASNFAQGEAFF.

The chain couples TRBV12-3 or TRBV12-4 to TRBJ1-2; weak D call: TRBD1 (5 bases). Deletions cut 6 bases from V and 8 bases from J, with 16 bases between. This CDR3 contains 13 residues. This chain's CDR3 is CASSPTDPEGYTF. As DNA, the CDR3 is TGTGCCAGCAGCCCGACAGACCCAGAAGGCTACACCTTC.

The chain employs TRBV6-5 and TRBJ1-1; D is perhaps TRBD1 (6 bases). The V gene's germline CDR1 is MNHEY and CDR2 SVGAGI. V was clipped by 7 bases and J by 4 bases, with 19 bases between them. The length of the CDR3 is 15 residues. CDR3 sequence: CASNSGGAVVTEAFF. DNA of the CDR3: TGTGCCAGCAACTCCGGGGGGGCGGTAGTCACTGAAGCTTTCTTT.

J is TRBJ2-5 and V is TRBV5-5; 8 bases match TRBD2. The CDR3 consists of 15 residues. V gave up 0 bases and J gave up 5 bases; unmatched junction bases: 6. CDR1 SGHKS and CDR2 YYEKEE come from the germline V gene (reference sequence). The CDR3 bases are TGTGCCAGCAGCTTGGCCAGCGGGAGAGCGGAGACCCAGTACTTC. It yields the protein CASSLASGRAETQYF.

The chain links TRBV3-1 (or the pseudogene TRBV3-2) to TRBJ1-2, with D perhaps TRBD1 (6 bases). Trimming took 5 bases from V and 3 from J, leaving 19 bases between them. The germline V gene encodes CDR1 LGHDT and CDR2 YNNKEL (reference sequence). The CDR3 has 16 amino acids. For the CDR3, the DNA is TGTGCCAGCAGCTCCCAGGTTGGGGGGGCGGACTATGGCTACACCTTC. Protein product: CASSSQVGGADYGYTF.